Listed here are 10 T cell receptor beta chains from one sample, sequenced in a study of early T cells in non-severe SARS-CoV-2 infection. In TCRdb, the 5' RACE reads were re-called with MiXCR into one record per CDR3 protein. The profile shows 70,000 to 85,000 distinct CDR3 sequences, 12% of them singletons. Sequencing was performed on whole blood. The source of these receptors is an adult who was a healthcare worker with PCR-confirmed SARS-CoV-2 infection or an uninfected control (not recorded which).

The V gene is TRBV11-2, the J gene TRBJ2-7, with D unresolved. The CDR3 is 14 residues long. Deletions cut 5 bases from V and 3 bases from J, with 14 bases between. In germline, CDR1 is SGHAT, CDR2 FQNNGV. The CDR3 spells CASSPGRQFYEQYF. DNA for the CDR3: TGTGCCAGCAGCCCTGGCAGGCAATTCTACGAGCAGTACTTC.

This clonotype has a count of ten or more. The genes are TRBV4-2 and TRBJ1-4; D gene ambiguous. Looked up from germline, CDR1 is LGHNA and CDR2 is YNFKEQ. Trimming took 0 bases from V and 7 from J, leaving 18 bases between them. The length of the CDR3 is 17 residues. The CDR3 DNA reads TGTGCCAGCAGCCAAGATCTACGAGGGTCATTTGGTGAAAAACTGTTTTTT. Translating gives CASSQDLRGSFGEKLFF.

This clonotype appeared many times. V is TRBV29-1 and J is TRBJ2-5; 11 nucleotides agree with TRBD2. Per germline, CDR1 SQVTM and CDR2 ANQGSEA. CDR3 length equals 16 residues. Losses at the gene ends were 5 bases for V and 1 base for J; bases not matched to a gene: 9. The CDR3 DNA reads TGCAGCGTTCAACTAGGACTAGCGGGTATCCAAGAGACCCAGTACTTC. Amino acid sequence: CSVQLGLAGIQETQYF.

Many counts were recorded for this clonotype. The DNA for the CDR3 is TGTGCCAGCAGCTTACATCCCTCCTACAATGAGCAGTTCTTC. It encodes CASSLHPSYNEQFF. V is TRBV11-2 and J is TRBJ2-1; D ambiguous. Germline V gene data show CDR1 as SGHAT and CDR2 as FQNNGV. The CDR3 extends over 14 amino acids. Trimming stripped 2 bases from V and 0 bases from J, with 5 bases between.

The chain has TRBV27 and TRBJ2-7; TRBD2 is a possible D gene (6 bases). V lost 2 bases, J lost 5 bases, and 13 bases lay in between. This CDR3 is 14 amino acids long. Germline loops: CDR1 MNHEY, CDR2 SMNVEV (reference sequence). The CDR3 protein is CASSLRGNEDEQYF. DNA for the CDR3: TGTGCCAGCAGTTTACGGGGGAACGAGGACGAGCAGTACTTC.

This clonotype was found many times. V gene TRBV11-3 combines with J gene TRBJ2-2, with D possibly matching TRBD2 (7 bases). Germline V lookup: CDR1 SGHNT, CDR2 YENEEA. The CDR3 sequence is 14 residues long. V lost 8 bases and J 5 bases, leaving 15 bases between the germline ends. The CDR3, as DNA: TGTGCCAGCCGGGACGGGGGGCGAACCGGGGAGCTGTTTTTT. As protein: CASRDGGRTGELFF.

This clonotype was detected many times. The CDR3 DNA follows: TGTGCCAGCAGCCCTGGCGGCCTGGTCTACGAGCAGTACTTC. Its protein is CASSPGGLVYEQYF. The V gene is TRBV7-6, the J gene TRBJ2-7; D gene ambiguous. V lost 5 bases, J lost 3 bases, and 14 bases lay in between. Germline V gives CDR1 SGHVS, CDR2 FNYEAQ. The CDR3 runs to 14 residues. Looking up the rest from reference TRBV7-6 and TRBJ2-7 gives the full variable domain: GAGVSQSPRYKVTKRGQDVALRCDPISGHVSLYWYRQALGQGPEFLTYFNYEAQQDKSGLPNDRFSAERPEGSISTLTIQRTEQRDSAMYRCASSPGGLVYEQYFGPGTRLTVT.

This clonotype was observed many times. The chain links TRBV11-2 to TRBJ1-5, with D maybe TRBD1 (6 bases). This CDR3 is built from 14 residues. V gave up 5 bases and J gave up 4 bases, with 12 bases separating them. Germline CDR1 SGHAT, CDR2 FQNNGV. In DNA, the CDR3 is TGTGCCAGCAGCGTCGACAGGAGAAATCAGCCCCAGCATTTT. It translates to CASSVDRRNQPQHF.

The chain is built from TRBV29-1 and TRBJ2-3; perhaps TRBD2 as D (6 bases). V was shortened by 6 bases and J by 3 bases, with 19 bases between the two germline ends. The CDR3 has 15 amino acids. Germline V gives CDR1 SQVTM, CDR2 ANQGSEA. The CDR3 DNA is TGCAGCGTCTTGAGACTAGTACGTGGAACAGATACGCAGTATTTT. Protein sequence: CSVLRLVRGTDTQYF.

This clonotype was seen just once. A much more abundant neighbour one base away suggests this may be a read error. The chain employs TRBV20-1 and TRBJ2-3; 9 bases align to TRBD2. After removal of 8 bases from V and 1 base from J, the junction contained 7 bases not matched to a gene. Germline CDR1 DFQATT, CDR2 SNEGSKA (reference sequence). This CDR3 spans 14 amino acids. The CDR3 nucleotides are TGCAGTACATTGACTAGCGGACGCACAGATACGCAGTATTTT. This translates into CSTLTSGRTDTQYF.